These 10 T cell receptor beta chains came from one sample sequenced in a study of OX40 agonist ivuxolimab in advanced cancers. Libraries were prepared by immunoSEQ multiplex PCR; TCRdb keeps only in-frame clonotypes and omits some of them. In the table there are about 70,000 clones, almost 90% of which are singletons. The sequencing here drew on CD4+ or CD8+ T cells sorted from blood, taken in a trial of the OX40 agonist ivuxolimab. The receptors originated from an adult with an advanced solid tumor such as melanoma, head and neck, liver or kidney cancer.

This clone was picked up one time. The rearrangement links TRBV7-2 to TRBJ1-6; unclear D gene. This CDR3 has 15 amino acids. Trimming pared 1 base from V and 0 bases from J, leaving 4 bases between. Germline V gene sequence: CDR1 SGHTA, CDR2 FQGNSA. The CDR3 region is CASSLGNSYNSPLHF. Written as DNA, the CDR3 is TGTGCCAGCAGCTTAGGAAACTCCTATAATTCACCCCTCCACTTT.

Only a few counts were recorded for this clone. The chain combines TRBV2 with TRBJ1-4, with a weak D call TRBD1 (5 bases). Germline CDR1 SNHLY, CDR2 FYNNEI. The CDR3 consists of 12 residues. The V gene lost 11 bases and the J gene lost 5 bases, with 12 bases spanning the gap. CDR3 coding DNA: TGTGCCGGACACTCGATCAATGAAAAACTGTTTTTT. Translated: CAGHSINEKLFF.

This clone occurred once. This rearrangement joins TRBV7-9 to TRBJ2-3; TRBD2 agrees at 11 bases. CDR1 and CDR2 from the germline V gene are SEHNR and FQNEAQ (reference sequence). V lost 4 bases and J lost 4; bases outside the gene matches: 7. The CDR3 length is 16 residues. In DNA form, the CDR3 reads TGTGCCAGCAGCTCTAGACTAGCGGGGCTCTCAGATACGCAGTATTTT. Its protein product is CASSSRLAGLSDTQYF.

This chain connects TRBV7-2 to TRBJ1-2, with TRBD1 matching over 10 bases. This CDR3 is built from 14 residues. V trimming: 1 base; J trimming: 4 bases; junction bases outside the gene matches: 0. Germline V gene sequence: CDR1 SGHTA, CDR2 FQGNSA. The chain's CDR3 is CASSLGTGGYGYTF. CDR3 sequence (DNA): TGTGCCAGCAGCTTAGGGACAGGGGGCTATGGCTACACCTTC.

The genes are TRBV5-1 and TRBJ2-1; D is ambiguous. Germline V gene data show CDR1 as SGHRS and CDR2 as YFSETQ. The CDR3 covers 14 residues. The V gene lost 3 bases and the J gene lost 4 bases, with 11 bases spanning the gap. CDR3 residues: CASSSGRDYNEQFF. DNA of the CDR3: TGCGCCAGCAGCTCAGGTAGAGATTACAATGAGCAGTTCTTC.

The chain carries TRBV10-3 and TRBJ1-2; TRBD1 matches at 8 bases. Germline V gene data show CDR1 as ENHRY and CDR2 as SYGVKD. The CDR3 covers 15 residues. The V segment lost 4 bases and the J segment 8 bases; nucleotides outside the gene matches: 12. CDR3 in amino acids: CAISGGRGRVGGYTF. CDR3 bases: TGTGCCATCAGTGGGGGCAGGGGGCGCGTAGGAGGCTACACCTTC.

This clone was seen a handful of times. CDR3 in amino acids: CASSRNRQGARTEAFF. The CDR3 region has the DNA TGTGCCAGCAGCCGTAATAGACAGGGGGCGCGGACTGAAGCTTTCTTT. The chain combines TRBV28 with TRBJ1-1; 10 bases line up with TRBD1. The CDR3 is 16 amino acids. Germline lookup yields CDR1 MDHEN and CDR2 SYDVKM. Trimming cost V 6 bases and J 5 bases; bases outside gene matches: 12.

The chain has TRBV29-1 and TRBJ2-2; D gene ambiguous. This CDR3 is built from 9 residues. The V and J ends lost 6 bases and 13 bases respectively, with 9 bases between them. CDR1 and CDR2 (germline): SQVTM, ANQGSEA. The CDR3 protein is CSVPWVLFF. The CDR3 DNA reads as TGCAGCGTGCCGTGGGTGCTGTTTTTT.

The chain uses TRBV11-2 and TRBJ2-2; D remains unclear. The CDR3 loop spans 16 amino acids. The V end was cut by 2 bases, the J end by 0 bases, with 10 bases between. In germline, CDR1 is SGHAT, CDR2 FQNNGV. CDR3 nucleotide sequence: TGTGCCAGCAGCTTATATACCCCCACGAACACCGGGGAGCTGTTTTTT. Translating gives CASSLYTPTNTGELFF.

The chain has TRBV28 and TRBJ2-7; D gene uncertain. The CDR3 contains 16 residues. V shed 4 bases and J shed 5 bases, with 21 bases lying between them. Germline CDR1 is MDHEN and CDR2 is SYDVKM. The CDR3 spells CASSSKRQAVGDEQYF. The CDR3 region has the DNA TGTGCCAGCAGTTCCAAGAGGCAGGCGGTTGGCGACGAGCAGTACTTC.